The next 5 T cell receptor beta chains were all read from a single sample in a study of blood T cells in healthy people across ages. Sample-barcoded 5' priming and a J-beta primer mix drove a second PCR of 7 to 11 cycles. One entry per CDR3 protein results from TCRdb running MiXCR on the 5' RACE reads. The repertoire holds roughly 1,000,000 distinct CDR3 sequences, with approximately 26% as singletons. The same specimen was also included in a second study, on T cells of mothers and their children.

Material for sequencing was blood. All receptors come from a girl aged 2-10 years in good health.

The rearrangement links TRBV6-1 to TRBJ2-5; the D gene is possibly TRBD1 (5 bases). The CDR3 contains 14 residues. Per the germline V gene, CDR1 is MNHNS and CDR2 is SASEGT. Trimming took 6 bases from V and 2 from J, leaving 13 bases between them. The CDR3 loop reads CASRVLQGQETQYF. In nucleotides, the CDR3 is TGTGCCAGCAGGGTCCTGCAGGGTCAAGAGACCCAGTACTTC.

This rearrangement joins TRBV9 to TRBJ2-7, with 7 bases fitting TRBD1. The CDR3 is 14 residues long. Losses at the gene ends were 0 bases for V and 3 bases for J; bases not matched to a gene: 3. Germline V gene sequence: CDR1 SGDLS, CDR2 YYNGEE. CDR3 region: CASSVEGQYYEQYF. CDR3 coding DNA: TGTGCCAGCAGCGTAGAGGGACAGTACTACGAGCAGTACTTC.

This clonotype showed up just a few times. V gene TRBV12-3 or TRBV12-4 combines with J gene TRBJ2-7; weak D call: TRBD1 (6 bases). The CDR3 has 15 residues. V dropped 6 bases and J dropped 3 bases, with 18 bases sitting between them. The CDR3 coding sequence is TGTGCCAGCAGCGAGACAGGCTCCCAGATCTACGAGCAGTACTTC. It translates to CASSETGSQIYEQYF.

The gene calls are TRBV29-1 and TRBJ2-2; D is unclear. CDR1 SQVTM and CDR2 ANQGSEA come from the germline V gene. V lost 1 base and J lost 2, with 11 bases in between. The CDR3 has 15 amino acids. The CDR3 nucleotides read TGCAGCGTTGAAGTGGCGGACCGAAACACCGGGGAGCTGTTTTTT. Protein sequence: CSVEVADRNTGELFF.

The chain combines TRBV7-9 with TRBJ2-1, with D uncertain. Germline lookup yields CDR1 SEHNR and CDR2 FQNEAQ (reference sequence). Trimming removed 0 bases at V and 2 bases at J, with 14 bases between. CDR3 length equals 17 residues. The CDR3 DNA reads TGTGCCAGCAGCTTAGCCGTCGGCCTCTTTGCCTACAATGAGCAGTTCTTC. The encoded protein is CASSLAVGLFAYNEQFF. The variable domain in full, completed from reference TRBV7-9 and TRBJ2-1, reads DTGVSQNPRHKITKRGQNVTFRCDPISEHNRLYWYRQTLGQGPEFLTYFQNEAQLEKSRLLSDRFSAERPKGSFSTLEIQRTEQGDSAMYLCASSLAVGLFAYNEQFFGPGTRLTVL.